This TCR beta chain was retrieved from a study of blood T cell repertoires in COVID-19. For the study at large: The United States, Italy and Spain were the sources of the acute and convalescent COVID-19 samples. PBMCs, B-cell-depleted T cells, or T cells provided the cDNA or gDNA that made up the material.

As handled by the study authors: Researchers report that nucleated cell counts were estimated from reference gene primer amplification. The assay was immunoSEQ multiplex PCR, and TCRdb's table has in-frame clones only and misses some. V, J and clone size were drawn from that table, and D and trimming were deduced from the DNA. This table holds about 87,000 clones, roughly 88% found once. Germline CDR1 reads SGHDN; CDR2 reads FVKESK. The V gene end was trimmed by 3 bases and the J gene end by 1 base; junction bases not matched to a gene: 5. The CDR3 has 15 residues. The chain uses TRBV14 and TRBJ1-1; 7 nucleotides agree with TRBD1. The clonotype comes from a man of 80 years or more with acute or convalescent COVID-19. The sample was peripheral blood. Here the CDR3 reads CASSHRQGQNTEAFF. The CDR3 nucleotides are TGTGCCAGCAGCCATAGACAGGGACAGAACACTGAAGCTTTCTTT.